This record looks at one TCR beta chain sequence and its context. Its antigen is still unknown. This entry belongs to a study of cytomegalovirus exposure and HLA in healthy donors. Points from the study as a whole: In an earlier analysis, most TCR beta V segments were productive about 87% or about 30% of the time.

Germline V gives CDR1 SEHNR, CDR2 FQNEAQ (reference sequence). The trim removed 1 base at V and 3 bases at J, leaving 5 bases unmatched. This CDR3 region has 15 residues. The PCR was carried out with 60 Vbeta primers and 13 Jbeta primers. Generated by immunoSEQ multiplex PCR, the TCRdb table keeps only in-frame clones and is missing some. The data hold roughly 120,000 clones, with under 85% observed a single time. Sequenced: PBMCs. The chain employs TRBV7-9 and TRBJ1-1; 7 bases match TRBD1. The sequence came from a young woman in good health and CMV-seronegative. CDR3 nucleotides: TGTGCCAGCAGCTTAGTGGCAGGGGGAGACACTGAAGCTTTCTTT. It is translated as CASSLVAGGDTEAFF.